Each of the 3 T cell receptor beta chains below was sequenced from the same sample in a study of OX40 agonist ivuxolimab in advanced cancers. Measured with immunoSEQ multiplex PCR; TCRdb has only the in-frame clones, and not every one. The sample includes fewer than 70,000 clones, 85% to 90% seen only once; the top ten take approximately 6.1%. Specimen: CD4+ or CD8+ T cells sorted from blood, collected in a trial of the OX40 agonist ivuxolimab. The source is an adult with an advanced solid tumor such as melanoma, head and neck, liver or kidney cancer.

The rearrangement links TRBV11-2 to TRBJ2-2; perhaps TRBD1 as D (5 bases). This CDR3 comprises 17 residues. Germline V lookup: CDR1 SGHAT, CDR2 FQNNGV. V was shortened by 4 bases and J by 5 bases, with 20 bases between the two germline ends. The CDR3 reads CASSSRPGQGITGELFF. The CDR3 DNA follows: TGTGCCAGCAGCTCCCGACCCGGCCAGGGCATAACCGGGGAGCTGTTTTTT.

The J gene is TRBJ1-1, the V gene TRBV11-3, with D maybe TRBD1 (5 bases). The CDR3 has 13 residues. Trimming stripped 3 bases from V and 1 base from J, with 6 bases between. CDR1 and CDR2 (germline): SGHNT, YENEEA. Here the CDR3 DNA reads TGTGCCAGCAGCTTTCAGGGGAACACTGAAGCTTTCTTT. It encodes CASSFQGNTEAFF.

This sequence joins TRBV19 and TRBJ1-5; 9 bases fit TRBD1. The length of the CDR3 is 15 residues. The V gene end was trimmed by 5 bases and the J gene end by 5 bases; junction bases not matched to a gene: 7. Germline-derived CDR1 and CDR2 are LNHDA and SQIVND (reference sequence). For the CDR3, the DNA is TGTGCCAGTAGTCCGGGACAGGGATTTCATCAGCCCCAGCATTTT. Its protein product is CASSPGQGFHQPQHF.